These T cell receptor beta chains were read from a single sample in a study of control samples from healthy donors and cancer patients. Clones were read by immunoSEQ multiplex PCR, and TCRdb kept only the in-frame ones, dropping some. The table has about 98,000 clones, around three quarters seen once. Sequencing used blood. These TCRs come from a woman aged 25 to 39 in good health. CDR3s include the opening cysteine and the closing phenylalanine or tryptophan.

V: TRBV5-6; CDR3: CASSRPLAGGINEQFF
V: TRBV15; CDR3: CATSRDVGVKGF
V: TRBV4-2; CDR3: CASSHTPVAGDSYEQYF
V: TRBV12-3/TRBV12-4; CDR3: CASSTGPRTEAFF
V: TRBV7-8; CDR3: CASSLVNRASGTQYF
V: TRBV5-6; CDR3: CASSLGGGLQQPQHF
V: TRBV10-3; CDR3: CAISERTSGGAGELFF
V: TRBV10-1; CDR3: CASSDIGDRGRTGELFF
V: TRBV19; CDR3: CASSSTANEKLFF
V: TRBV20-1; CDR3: CSAQVSYEQYF